The 24 T cell receptor beta chains presented below share a single source sample, sequenced in a study of cytomegalovirus exposure and HLA in healthy donors. The PCR employed 60 Vbeta primers together with 13 Jbeta primers. The method was immunoSEQ multiplex PCR; TCRdb's version includes in-frame clones alone and lacks a portion of them. Of around 94,000 clones in the sample, roughly three fifths were seen once. The sequencing input was PBMCs. The receptors come from a human donor in good health.

The chain recombines TRBV5-1 with TRBJ1-1; D is unresolved. The V end was cut by 0 bases, the J end by 3 bases, with 12 bases between. Germline V gene sequence: CDR1 SGHRS, CDR2 YFSETQ. There are 15 residues in the CDR3. CDR3 sequence (DNA): TGCGCCAGCAGCTTGGCGTCCTCCTACGACACTGAAGCTTTCTTT. The encoded protein is CASSLASSYDTEAFF. The variable domain in full, completed from reference TRBV5-1 and TRBJ1-1, reads KAGVTQTPRYLIKTRGQQVTLSCSPISGHRSVSWYQQTPGQGLQFLFEYFSETQRNKGNFPGRFSGRQFSNSRSEMNVSTLELGDSALYLCASSLASSYDTEAFFGQGTRLTVV.

The CDR3 loop is CASSEVEVSEKLFF. The CDR3 nucleotides read TGTGCCAGCAGTGAAGTGGAGGTTTCTGAAAAACTGTTTTTT. The rearrangement links TRBV6-1 to TRBJ1-4; D is uncertain. Germline CDR1 and CDR2: MNHNS and SASEGT. The CDR3 spans 14 residues. Trimming cost V 1 base and J 7 bases, with 10 bases left between them.

Here the CDR3 DNA reads TGCGCCAGCAGCGAACAGCCTAGCGGCGGTAGCGAGCAGTACTTC. Residues: CASSEQPSGGSEQYF. The chain has TRBV5-1 and TRBJ2-7, with 7 bases that match TRBD2. CDR1 and CDR2 (germline): SGHRS, YFSETQ. The CDR3 is 15 residues long. V was clipped by 4 bases and J by 6 bases; unmatched bases: 13.

The chain couples TRBV27 to TRBJ2-1; 10 bases align to TRBD1. This CDR3 has 16 residues. V lost 5 bases and J lost 0; bases outside the gene matches: 4. Germline V lookup: CDR1 MNHEY, CDR2 SMNVEV (reference sequence). This CDR3 reads CASSDRGLSSYNEQFF. CDR3 bases: TGTGCCAGCAGTGACAGGGGGCTTAGCTCCTACAATGAGCAGTTCTTC.

This rearrangement joins TRBV15 to TRBJ1-1; a possible D gene is TRBD1 (6 bases). V lost 2 bases to trimming and J lost 2 bases, with 9 bases between them. CDR3 length: 14 residues. Germline V lookup: CDR1 LNHNV, CDR2 YYDKDF (reference sequence). The CDR3 loop is CATSRRQANTEAFF. For the CDR3, the DNA is TGTGCCACCAGCAGAAGACAGGCCAACACTGAAGCTTTCTTT.

The rearrangement joins TRBV18 to TRBJ1-1; 10 bases fit TRBD1. Trimming at V came to 5 bases and at J to 3 bases, leaving 0 bases not matched to a gene. CDR3 length: 13 residues. The V gene's germline CDR1 is KGHSH and CDR2 LQKENI. In DNA, the CDR3 is TGTGCCAGCTCAGGACAGGGGGACACTGAAGCTTTCTTT. This gives the protein CASSGQGDTEAFF. Full variable domain (outside the CDR3, taken from reference TRBV18 and TRBJ1-1): NAGVMQNPRHLVRRRGQEARLRCSPMKGHSHVYWYRQLPEEGLKFMVYLQKENIIDESGMPKERFSAEFPKEGPSILRIQQVVRGDSAAYFCASSGQGDTEAFFGQGTRLTVV.

The rearrangement uses TRBV28 and TRBJ1-1, with a tentative D call TRBD1 (5 bases). Germline-derived CDR1 and CDR2 are MDHEN and SYDVKM. Trimming took 2 bases from V and 1 from J, leaving 8 bases between them. The CDR3 totals 14 residues. The CDR3 loop is CASSLMGGNTEAFF. The CDR3 DNA reads as TGTGCCAGCAGTTTAATGGGGGGGAACACTGAAGCTTTCTTT.

The chain employs TRBV5-5 and TRBJ2-7; 8 bases are shared with TRBD1. Germline CDR1 reads SGHKS; CDR2 reads YYEKEE (reference sequence). V gave up 1 base and J gave up 6 bases; unmatched junction bases: 6. This CDR3 contains 14 residues. CDR3 loop: CASSLTGGILEQYF. DNA for the CDR3: TGTGCCAGCAGCTTGACAGGGGGAATTCTCGAGCAGTACTTC.

The chain is built from TRBV28 and TRBJ1-2, with a weak D call TRBD1 (6 bases). Trimming left V 6 bases short and J 0 bases short, with 14 bases between. CDR1 and CDR2 (germline): MDHEN, SYDVKM. This CDR3 region has 15 residues. The CDR3 DNA follows: TGTGCCAGCAGACCCAACAGGGCTTCTAACTATGGCTACACCTTC. It codes for CASRPNRASNYGYTF.

V gene TRBV19 combines with J gene TRBJ2-7; TRBD2 matches 16 bases. The germline V gene has CDR1 LNHDA and CDR2 SQIVND (reference sequence). V trimming: 5 bases; J trimming: 1 base; junction bases outside the gene matches: 11. The CDR3 loop spans 19 amino acids. The CDR3 DNA reads TGTGCCAGTAGTGCCCGGGGACTAGCGGGAGGGCGGCGATCCTACGAGCAGTACTTC. This encodes CASSARGLAGGRRSYEQYF.

The chain joins TRBV5-1 to TRBJ2-7, with D possibly matching TRBD1 (5 bases). The CDR3 is 11 residues long. Germline V gene sequence: CDR1 SGHRS, CDR2 YFSETQ. V was shortened by 5 bases and J by 5 bases, with 8 bases between the two germline ends. The CDR3 DNA is TGCGCCAGCAGGATCAGGGACGAGCAGTACTTC. This encodes CASRIRDEQYF.

The rearrangement uses TRBV28 and TRBJ1-5, with D possibly matching TRBD1 (5 bases). V lost 7 bases and J lost 0, with 19 bases in between. The CDR3 runs to 17 residues. The germline V gene has CDR1 MDHEN and CDR2 SYDVKM. The CDR3 nucleotides read TGTGCCAGCATGGGACTCCGGTACAGTAATAGCAATCAGCCCCAGCATTTT. This encodes CASMGLRYSNSNQPQHF.

This rearrangement joins TRBV5-4 to TRBJ2-7, with TRBD2 matching 8 bases. There are 14 residues in the CDR3. Germline V gene sequence: CDR1 SGHNT, CDR2 YYREEE (reference sequence). Losses at the gene ends were 4 bases for V and 6 bases for J; bases not matched to a gene: 9. DNA of the CDR3: TGTGCCAGCAGCCGGGGACTAGACTCTCTCGAGCAGTACTTC. Translated: CASSRGLDSLEQYF.

The V and J genes are TRBV27 and TRBJ1-6; tentative D call: TRBD1 (6 bases). V lost 0 bases to trimming and J lost 7 bases, with 13 bases between them. The CDR3 is 16 residues long. The germline V gene encodes CDR1 MNHEY and CDR2 SMNVEV (reference sequence). The CDR3 coding sequence is TGTGCCAGCAGTTTATCTTCCAGGGGTAGGAATTCACCCCTCCACTTT. Translating it yields CASSLSSRGRNSPLHF.

In nucleotides, the CDR3 is TGTGCCAGCAGCTTAGTTCCGGGAGTCGAGCAGTACTTC. Protein product: CASSLVPGVEQYF. This chain uses TRBV7-2 with TRBJ2-5, with a weak D call TRBD2 (6 bases). Near its end, the DNA agrees better with TRBJ2-7, so the J call may be wrong. This CDR3 spans 13 amino acids. Germline CDR1 is SGHTA and CDR2 is FQGNSA.

This clone appeared a few times. The chain has TRBV2 and TRBJ2-5; 7 bases agree with TRBD1. The V gene end was trimmed by 2 bases and the J gene end by 2 bases; junction bases not matched to a gene: 11. Germline CDR1 SNHLY, CDR2 FYNNEI. The CDR3 consists of 17 residues. The CDR3 bases are TGTGCCAGCAGTGAAAGGATCTGGGGGACAGTTCAAGAGACCCAGTACTTC. Translated, it gives CASSERIWGTVQETQYF.

The chain links TRBV7-8 to TRBJ2-5, with a tentative D call TRBD2 (5 bases). Looked up from germline, CDR1 is SGHVS and CDR2 is FQNEAQ. The CDR3 covers 17 residues. V was shortened by 1 base and J by 0 bases, with 15 bases between the two germline ends. DNA for the CDR3: TGTGCCAGCAGCTTAGGCGCAGTAGCGCCCGACCAAGAGACCCAGTACTTC. Its translation: CASSLGAVAPDQETQYF.

The chain links TRBV5-6 to TRBJ2-7; 9 positions match TRBD1. J gave up 8 bases and V 0 bases, and 12 bases lay outside the gene matches. The CDR3 length is 16 residues. Per germline, CDR1 SGHDT and CDR2 YYEEEE. The CDR3 DNA follows: TGTGCCAGCAGCTTGGGCACGAGACAGGGGGTGTTGCAGCAGTACTTC. Translation: CASSLGTRQGVLQQYF.

This clone occurred a few times. The rearrangement links TRBV28 to TRBJ2-7; 7 bases align to TRBD1. This CDR3 contains 15 residues. V shed 7 bases, J shed 3 bases, and the junction held 12 bases outside the gene matches. CDR1 and CDR2 from the germline V gene are MDHEN and SYDVKM. The CDR3 nucleotides read TGTGCCAGCATACCCGGGACAGAGGGGGTCTACGAGCAGTACTTC. Protein sequence: CASIPGTEGVYEQYF.

This chain connects TRBV6-6 to TRBJ2-5; D possibly corresponds to TRBD2 (6 bases). The J call is uncertain, as TRBJ2-7 better fits the DNA end. CDR1 MNHNY and CDR2 SVGAGI come from the germline V gene (reference sequence). The CDR3 loop spans 14 amino acids. The CDR3 loop is CASRPGGVEYEQYF. Here the CDR3 DNA reads TGTGCCAGCAGACCCGGAGGGGTCGAATACGAGCAGTACTTC.

The V call is TRBV6-1, the J call TRBJ1-5; D possibly corresponds to TRBD1 (5 bases). Germline V gives CDR1 MNHNS, CDR2 SASEGT. The V end lost 4 bases, the J end lost 4 bases, and 11 bases lay between the germline ends. This CDR3 spans 14 amino acids. CDR3 bases: TGTGCCAGCAGTGTGTTACAGGTAAATCAGCCCCAGCATTTT. Translation: CASSVLQVNQPQHF.

The chain has TRBV7-9 and TRBJ2-7; maybe TRBD1 (6 bases). CDR3 length: 18 amino acids. The germline CDR1 and CDR2 sequences are SEHNR and FQNEAQ (reference sequence). Trimming cost V 5 bases and J 4 bases, with 27 bases left between them. The CDR3 loop is CASSPGAGTAFLGYEQYF. The CDR3 region has the DNA TGTGCCAGCAGCCCAGGGGCCGGGACCGCGTTTTTAGGATACGAGCAGTACTTC.

The chain combines TRBV4-1 with TRBJ2-5; TRBD2 is a possible D gene (5 bases). The CDR3 is made up of 13 amino acids. Trimming removed 4 bases from V and 4 bases from J, with 10 bases in between. Germline values: CDR1 MGHRA, CDR2 YSYEKL. This CDR3 is CASSRTRGETQYF. The CDR3 bases are TGCGCCAGCAGCCGGACCCGGGGAGAGACCCAGTACTTC.

This clone was seen only a few times. V gene TRBV6-1 combines with J gene TRBJ1-6, with D unresolved. The CDR3 consists of 18 residues. Germline assignment: CDR1 MNHNS and CDR2 SASEGT. Trimming cost V 3 bases and J 0 bases, with 15 bases left between them. The CDR3 sequence is CASSDELSGSSYNSPLHF. The DNA of the CDR3 is TGTGCCAGCAGTGATGAGCTTTCGGGAAGCTCCTATAATTCACCCCTCCACTTT.